A selection of T cell receptor beta chains follows, all from one sample in a study of shared clonotypes between healthy human individuals. The method was immunoSEQ multiplex PCR; TCRdb's version includes in-frame clones alone and lacks a portion of them. The sample has roughly 2.4 million clones; more than 90% are singletons. Sequenced: naive CD4+ T cells sorted from blood. The receptors were gathered from a man aged 18 to 35 in good health. Both conserved end residues are part of each CDR3. A D gene is named only where the DNA matches it firmly. Clone size is not always given. Where it is, it says once, few, many or a class for expanded clones.

>TRBJ1-2|.|.|TRBV6-5
CASSTTSGNGYTF
TGTGCCAGCAGTACAACCTCCGGGAATGGCTACACCTTC
>TRBJ1-3|few|.|TRBV2
CASSDQPLSGNTIYF
TGTGCCAGCAGTGACCAGCCGCTCTCTGGAAACACCATATATTTT
>TRBJ2-7|.|TRBD1|TRBV9
CASSPGQGISYEQYF
TGTGCCAGCAGCCCGGGACAGGGGATCTCCTACGAGCAGTACTTC
>TRBJ2-5|.|.|TRBV20-1
CSARGETQYF
TGCAGTGCGAGAGGGGAGACCCAGTACTTC
>TRBJ2-3|.|TRBD1|TRBV2
CASSGDRTLTDTQYF
TGTGCCAGCAGTGGGGACAGGACCTTGACAGATACGCAGTATTTT
>TRBJ1-4|.|.|TRBV18
CASSPWSGEKLFF
TGTGCCAGCTCTCCTTGGTCCGGCGAAAAACTGTTTTTT
>TRBJ1-2|.|TRBD1|TRBV6-1
CASRGQVPNYGYTF
TGTGCCAGCAGAGGACAGGTTCCGAACTATGGCTACACCTTC
>TRBJ2-5|.|.|TRBV14
CASSQVPIGARGTQYF
TGTGCCAGCAGCCAAGTACCAATCGGGGCCCGGGGGACCCAGTACTTC
>TRBJ2-3|.|.|TRBV6-1
CASSDTWSGTQYF
TGTGCCAGCAGTGATACGTGGTCAGGTACGCAGTATTTT
>TRBJ2-3|.|.|TRBV11-3
CASGATSTDTQYF
TGTGCCAGCGGGGCTACTAGCACAGATACGCAGTATTTT
>TRBJ2-7|.|TRBD2|TRBV15
CATSRGGLAGVNEQYF
TGTGCCACCAGCAGAGGCGGACTAGCGGGAGTGAACGAGCAGTACTTC